What follows describes a single TCR beta chain. This clonotype has ten or more counts. What antigen it recognizes has not been identified. No base qualities exist here, and no much larger clone lies one base off it. CDR1 and CDR2, per the germline V gene, are SGHRS and YFSETQ. The CDR3 sequence holds 11 residues, the cysteine and phenylalanine included. Only the CDR3 DNA is retained, 33 bases long and in frame from the first base. V is reduced by 7 bases and J by 2 bases, leaving a spacing of 7 bases between them. These data belong to a study of CD8 T cells in ankylosing spondylitis (dated by TCRdb to the late 2010s). At the level of the whole study: The study profiled T cell receptor beta repertoires in healthy donors and ankylosing spondylitis patients to find disease-linked TCR variants. The whole study cohort included some 100 healthy donors and around 25 ankylosing spondylitis patients. Peripheral blood samples were taken, and synovial fluid was additionally collected from ankylosing spondylitis patients. The paper's findings and limits, for the study overall: Blood from ankylosing spondylitis patients appeared to be characterized by a TCR beta motif made up of seven or eight highly homologous amino acid variants. The disease-linked clones were reported to be significantly enriched in matched synovial fluid samples from ankylosing spondylitis patients. Some motif variants had previously been reported in the synovial fluid and blood of reactive arthritis patients, which suggests shared mechanisms of disease initiation. In peripheral blood, the disease-linked clones were found at relatively low frequencies and had a CD8+ phenotype.

The sequencing machine was an Illumina HiSeq 2500. Quantitative 5'-RACE with molecular barcodes was the method used to prepare the TCR beta libraries. The study's own analysis went as follows. A new computational method based on a probabilistic model of VDJ rearrangement was used to identify disease-linked TCR variants. TCRdb passed the public sequencing reads through fastp at Q25 and MiXCR, retaining productive beta sequences. For every CDR3 protein sequence, its rows merge into one entry that carries the most common genes and DNA. These V and J calls derive from TCRdb rather than the authors' analysis. In this sample the table shows about 160,000 distinct CDR3 sequences, about a sixth of which occur a single time. Of the sample, approximately 7.6% falls within the top ten clones.

The receptor was derived from a male donor with ankylosing spondylitis or in good health (not recorded which). Sequencing was done on a sample of blood, either unsorted or a sorted T cell fraction (not recorded which). Recombination linked TRBV5-1 to TRBJ2-7; the D gene lacks a confident call. Read as DNA, the sequence is TGCGCCAGCGCTGATACCTACGAGCAGTACTTC. Translation gives CASADTYEQYF.